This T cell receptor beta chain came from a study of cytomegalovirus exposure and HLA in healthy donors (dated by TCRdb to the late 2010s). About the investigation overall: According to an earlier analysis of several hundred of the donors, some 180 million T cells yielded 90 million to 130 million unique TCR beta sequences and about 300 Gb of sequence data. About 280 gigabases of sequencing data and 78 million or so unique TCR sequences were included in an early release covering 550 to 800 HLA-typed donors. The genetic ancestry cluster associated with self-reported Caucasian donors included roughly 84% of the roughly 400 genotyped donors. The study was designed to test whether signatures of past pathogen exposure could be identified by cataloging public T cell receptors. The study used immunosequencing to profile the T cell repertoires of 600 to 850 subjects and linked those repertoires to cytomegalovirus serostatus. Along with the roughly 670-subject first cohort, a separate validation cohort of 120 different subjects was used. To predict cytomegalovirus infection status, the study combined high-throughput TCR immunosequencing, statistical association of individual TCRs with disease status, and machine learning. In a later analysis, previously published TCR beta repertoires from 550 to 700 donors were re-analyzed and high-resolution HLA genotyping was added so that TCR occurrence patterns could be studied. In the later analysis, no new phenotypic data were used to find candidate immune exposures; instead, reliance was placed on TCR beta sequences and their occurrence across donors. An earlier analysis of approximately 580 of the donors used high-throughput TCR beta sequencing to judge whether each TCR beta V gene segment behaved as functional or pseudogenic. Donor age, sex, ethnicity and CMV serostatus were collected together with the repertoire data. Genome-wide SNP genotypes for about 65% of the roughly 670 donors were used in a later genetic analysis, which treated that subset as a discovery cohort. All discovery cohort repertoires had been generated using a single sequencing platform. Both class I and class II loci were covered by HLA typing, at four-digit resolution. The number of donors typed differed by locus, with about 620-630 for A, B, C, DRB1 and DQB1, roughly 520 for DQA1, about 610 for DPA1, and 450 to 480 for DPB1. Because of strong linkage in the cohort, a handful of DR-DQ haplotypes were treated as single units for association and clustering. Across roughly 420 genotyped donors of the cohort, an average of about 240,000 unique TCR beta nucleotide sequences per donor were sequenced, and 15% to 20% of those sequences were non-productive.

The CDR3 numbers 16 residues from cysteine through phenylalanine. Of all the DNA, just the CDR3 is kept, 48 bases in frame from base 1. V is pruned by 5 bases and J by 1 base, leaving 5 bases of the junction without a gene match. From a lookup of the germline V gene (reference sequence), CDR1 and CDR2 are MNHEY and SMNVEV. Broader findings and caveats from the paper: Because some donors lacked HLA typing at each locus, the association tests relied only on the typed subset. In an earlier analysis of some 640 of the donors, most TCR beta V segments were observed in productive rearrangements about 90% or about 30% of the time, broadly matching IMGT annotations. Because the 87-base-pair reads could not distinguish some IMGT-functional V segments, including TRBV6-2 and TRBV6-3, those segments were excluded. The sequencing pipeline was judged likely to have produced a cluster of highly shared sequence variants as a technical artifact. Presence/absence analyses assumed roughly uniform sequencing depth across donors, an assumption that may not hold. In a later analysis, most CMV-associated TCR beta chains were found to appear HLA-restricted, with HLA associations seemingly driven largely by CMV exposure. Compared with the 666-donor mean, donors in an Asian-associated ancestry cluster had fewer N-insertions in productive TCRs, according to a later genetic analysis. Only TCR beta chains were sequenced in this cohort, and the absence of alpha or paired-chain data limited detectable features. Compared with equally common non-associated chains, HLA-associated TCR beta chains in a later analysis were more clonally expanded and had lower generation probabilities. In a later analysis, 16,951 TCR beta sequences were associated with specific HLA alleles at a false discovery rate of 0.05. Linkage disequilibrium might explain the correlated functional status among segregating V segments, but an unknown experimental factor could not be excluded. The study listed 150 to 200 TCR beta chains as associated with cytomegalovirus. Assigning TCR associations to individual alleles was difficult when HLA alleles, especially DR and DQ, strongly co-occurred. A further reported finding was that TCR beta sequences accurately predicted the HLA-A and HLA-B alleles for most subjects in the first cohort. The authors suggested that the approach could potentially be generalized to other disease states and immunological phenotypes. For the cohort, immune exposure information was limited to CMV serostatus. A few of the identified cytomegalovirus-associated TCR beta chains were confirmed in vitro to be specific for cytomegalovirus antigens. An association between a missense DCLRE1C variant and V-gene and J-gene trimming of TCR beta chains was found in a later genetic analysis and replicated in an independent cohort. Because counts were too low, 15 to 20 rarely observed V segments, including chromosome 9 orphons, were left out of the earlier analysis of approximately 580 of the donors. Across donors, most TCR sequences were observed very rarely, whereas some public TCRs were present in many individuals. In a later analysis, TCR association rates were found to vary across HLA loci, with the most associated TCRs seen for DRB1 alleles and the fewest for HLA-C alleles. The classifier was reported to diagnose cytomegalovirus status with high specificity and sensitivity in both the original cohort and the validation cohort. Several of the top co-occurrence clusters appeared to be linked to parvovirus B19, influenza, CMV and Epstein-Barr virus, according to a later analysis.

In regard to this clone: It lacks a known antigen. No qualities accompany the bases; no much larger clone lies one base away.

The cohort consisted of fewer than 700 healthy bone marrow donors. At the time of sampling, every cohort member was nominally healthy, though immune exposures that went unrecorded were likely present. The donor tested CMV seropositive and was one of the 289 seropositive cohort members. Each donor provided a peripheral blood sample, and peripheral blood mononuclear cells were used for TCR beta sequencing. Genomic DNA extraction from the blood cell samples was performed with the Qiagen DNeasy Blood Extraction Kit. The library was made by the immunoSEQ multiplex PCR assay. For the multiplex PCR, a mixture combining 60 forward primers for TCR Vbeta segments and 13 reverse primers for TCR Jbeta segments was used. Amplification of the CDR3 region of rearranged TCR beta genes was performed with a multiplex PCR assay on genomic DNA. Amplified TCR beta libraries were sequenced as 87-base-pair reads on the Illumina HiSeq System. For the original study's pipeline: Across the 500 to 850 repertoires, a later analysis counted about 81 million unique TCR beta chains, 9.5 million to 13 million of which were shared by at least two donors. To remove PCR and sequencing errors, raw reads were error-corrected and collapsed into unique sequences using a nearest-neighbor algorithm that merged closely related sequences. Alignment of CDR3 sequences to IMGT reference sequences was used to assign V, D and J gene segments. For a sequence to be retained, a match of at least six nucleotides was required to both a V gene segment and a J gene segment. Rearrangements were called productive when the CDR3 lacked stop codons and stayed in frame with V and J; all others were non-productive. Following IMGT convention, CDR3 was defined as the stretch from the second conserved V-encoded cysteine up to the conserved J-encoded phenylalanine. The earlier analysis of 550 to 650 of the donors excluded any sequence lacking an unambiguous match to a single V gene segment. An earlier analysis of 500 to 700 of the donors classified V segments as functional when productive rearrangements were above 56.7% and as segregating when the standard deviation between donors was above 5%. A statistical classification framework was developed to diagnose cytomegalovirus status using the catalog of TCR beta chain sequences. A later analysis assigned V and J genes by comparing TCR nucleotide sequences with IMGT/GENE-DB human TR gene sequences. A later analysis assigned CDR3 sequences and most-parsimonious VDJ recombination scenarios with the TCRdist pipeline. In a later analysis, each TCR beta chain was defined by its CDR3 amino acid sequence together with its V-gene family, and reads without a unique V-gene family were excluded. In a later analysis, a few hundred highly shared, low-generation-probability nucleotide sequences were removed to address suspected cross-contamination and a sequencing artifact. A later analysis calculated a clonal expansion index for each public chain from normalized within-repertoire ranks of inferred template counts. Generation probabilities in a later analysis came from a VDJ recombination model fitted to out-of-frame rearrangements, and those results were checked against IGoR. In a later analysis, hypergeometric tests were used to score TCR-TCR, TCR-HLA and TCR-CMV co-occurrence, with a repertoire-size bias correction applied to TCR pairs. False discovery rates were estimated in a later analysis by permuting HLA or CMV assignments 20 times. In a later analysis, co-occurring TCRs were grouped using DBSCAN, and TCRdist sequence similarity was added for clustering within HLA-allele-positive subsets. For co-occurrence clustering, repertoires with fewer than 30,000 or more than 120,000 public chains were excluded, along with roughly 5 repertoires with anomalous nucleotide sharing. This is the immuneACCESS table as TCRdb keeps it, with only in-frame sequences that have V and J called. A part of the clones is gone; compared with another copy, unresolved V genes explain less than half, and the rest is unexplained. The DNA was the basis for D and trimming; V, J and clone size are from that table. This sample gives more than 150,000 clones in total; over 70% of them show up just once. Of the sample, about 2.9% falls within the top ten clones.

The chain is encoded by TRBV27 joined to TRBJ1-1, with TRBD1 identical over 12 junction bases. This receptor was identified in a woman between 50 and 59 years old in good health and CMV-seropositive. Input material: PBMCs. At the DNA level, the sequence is TGTGCCAGCAGTCCGGGACAGGGGGCGTCGAACACTGAAGCTTTCTTT. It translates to CASSPGQGASNTEAFF.